This T cell receptor (beta chain) comes out of a study of beta chain features in type 1 diabetes. The study's findings and limits: For Type 1 diabetes patients, all four CD4+ subsets carried TCRB CDR3s that were moderately but significantly shorter.

The whole isolated RNA underwent reverse transcription, so sequencing captured expressed TCRB transcripts. Measured with immunoSEQ multiplex PCR; TCRdb has only the in-frame clones, and not every one. Found here are under 200,000 clones, 9% to 12% of them singletons; the top ten hold approximately 0.5%. This CDR3 is built from 13 residues. The ends were cut back, 3 bases at V and 1 base at J, with 6 bases in the middle. Germline CDR1 reads LGHNA; CDR2 reads YNFKEQ. This clone was picked up a small number of times. Its antigen is undetermined. Sequenced: central memory CD4+ T cells from blood. This receptor was obtained from a man under 40 with type 1 diabetes. V gene TRBV4-2 combines with J gene TRBJ2-5; perhaps TRBD2 as D (6 bases). The CDR3 nucleotides are TGTGCCAGCAGCCAGGGGGGCCAAGAGACCCAGTACTTC. It codes for CASSQGGQETQYF.